A single TCR beta chain is shown here with its context. Its target is unknown. The data belong to a study of CD8+ T cells in alopecia areata. Findings and limits, study-wide: Shared TCR sequences were less clear between patients than in mice, possibly partly from HLA diversity. Researchers report lesional scalp, most notably alopecia totalis/universalis, outstripped normal scalp in clonality. Sequenced scalp T cells also include alphabeta T cells resident in normal skin.

CD4+ and CD8+ T cells were sorted from PBMCs stained for CD3, CD4 and CD8. Following RNA extraction, reverse transcription yielded cDNA that acted as the sequencing template. The data were produced by immunoSEQ multiplex PCR, yet TCRdb's version contains in-frame clones alone and is incomplete. The repertoire has some 130,000 clones, approximately 49% of them found once; the top ten carry roughly a sixth. The TCR sequence derives from a human donor with alopecia areata. Sequencing used CD8+ T cells sorted from blood, obtained at week 0.

The DNA of the CDR3 is TGTGCCAGCAGTTTAGGGGGGGCGTACATTCAGTACTTC. Its translation is CASSLGGAYIQYF. V gene TRBV27 combines with J gene TRBJ2-4; tentative D call: TRBD2 (7 bases). Germline V gene lookup returns CDR1 MNHEY and CDR2 SMNVEV (reference sequence). CDR3 length equals 13 residues. Trimming stripped 2 bases from V and 8 bases from J, with 10 bases between.